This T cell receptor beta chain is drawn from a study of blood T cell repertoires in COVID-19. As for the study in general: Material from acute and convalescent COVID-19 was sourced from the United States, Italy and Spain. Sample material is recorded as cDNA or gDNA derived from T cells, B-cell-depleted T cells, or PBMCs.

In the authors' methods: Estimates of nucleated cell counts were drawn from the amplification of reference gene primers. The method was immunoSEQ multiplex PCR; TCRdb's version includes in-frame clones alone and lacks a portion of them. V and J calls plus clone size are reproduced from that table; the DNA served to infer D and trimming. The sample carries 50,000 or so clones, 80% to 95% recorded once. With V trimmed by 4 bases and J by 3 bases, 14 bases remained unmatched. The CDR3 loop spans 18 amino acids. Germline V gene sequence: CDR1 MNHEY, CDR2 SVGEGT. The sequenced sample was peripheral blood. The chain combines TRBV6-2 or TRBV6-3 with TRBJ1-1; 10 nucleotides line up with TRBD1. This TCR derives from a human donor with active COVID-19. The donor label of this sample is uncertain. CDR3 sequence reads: CASSSGTGVSSIHTEAFF. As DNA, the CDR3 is TGTGCCAGCAGTTCCGGGACAGGGGTCTCCAGCATACACACTGAAGCTTTCTTT.